These 16 T cell receptor beta chains originate from one sample sequenced in a study of cytomegalovirus exposure and HLA in healthy donors (dated by TCRdb to between 2016 and 2019). Library prep was done by the immunoSEQ multiplex PCR assay. The multiplex PCR relied on a mix of 60 forward primers for TCR Vbeta segments and 13 reverse primers for TCR Jbeta segments. TCRdb mirrors the immuneACCESS table, restricted to in-frame sequences. Some clones are absent from its copies; in checked studies, under half trace to an unresolved V gene, and the reason for the others is unknown. The sample data list around 99,000 clones, and 60% to 70% of these were observed just once. 6% to 6.5% of the sample belongs to the ten largest clones. Specimen: PBMCs. All receptors derive from a woman aged 25 to 39 in good health and CMV-seronegative.

The chain combines TRBV7-2 with TRBJ2-5; 11 bases fit TRBD2. The CDR3 has 15 amino acids. The germline CDR1 and CDR2 sequences are SGHTA and FQGNSA. Trimming removed 5 bases from V and 3 bases from J; junction bases left unmatched: 5. The CDR3 loop is CASSTSGGNKETQYF. The DNA of the CDR3 is TGTGCCAGCAGCACTAGCGGGGGCAATAAAGAGACCCAGTACTTC. Full variable domain (rest looked up from reference TRBV7-2 and TRBJ2-5): GAGVSQSPSNKVTEKGKDVELRCDPISGHTALYWYRQSLGQGLEFLIYFQGNSAPDKSGLPSDRFSAERTGGSVSTLTIQRTQQEDSAVYLCASSTSGGNKETQYFGPGTRLLVL.

The J gene is TRBJ2-2, the V gene TRBV7-2; possibly TRBD2 for D (5 bases). This CDR3 contains 14 residues. Trimming removed 5 bases at V and 6 bases at J, with 13 bases between. CDR1 is SGHTA, CDR2 FQGNSA, per germline. CDR3 region: CASSRPGGPGELFF. As DNA, the CDR3 is TGTGCCAGCAGCCGACCTGGAGGCCCCGGGGAGCTGTTTTTT.

The table lists this clone with a count of one. The V and J genes are TRBV30 and TRBJ2-7; 7 nucleotides agree with TRBD2. The V segment lost 1 base and the J segment 0 bases; nucleotides outside the gene matches: 3. Germline CDR1 reads GTSNPN; CDR2 reads SVGIG (reference sequence). This CDR3 region has 14 residues. The CDR3 coding sequence is TGTGCCTGGAGTGCTAGCGGCAGCTCCTACGAGCAGTACTTC. Amino acid sequence: CAWSASGSSYEQYF.

The chain joins TRBV5-1 to TRBJ2-3, with 8 bases matching TRBD2. The germline V gene has CDR1 SGHRS and CDR2 YFSETQ. V lost 0 bases to trimming and J lost 2 bases; unmatched junction nucleotides: 5. The CDR3 covers 16 residues. For the CDR3, the DNA is TGCGCCAGCAGCTTGGGAGTTAGCGGGGACACAGATACGCAGTATTTT. It yields the protein CASSLGVSGDTDTQYF. Supplemented by reference TRBV5-1 and TRBJ2-3, the full variable domain reads KAGVTQTPRYLIKTRGQQVTLSCSPISGHRSVSWYQQTPGQGLQFLFEYFSETQRNKGNFPGRFSGRQFSNSRSEMNVSTLELGDSALYLCASSLGVSGDTDTQYFGPGTRLTVL.

The rearrangement links TRBV19 to TRBJ2-1; D remains unclear. The CDR3 is 16 amino acids. Germline V gene sequence: CDR1 LNHDA, CDR2 SQIVND (reference sequence). Trimming cost V 0 bases and J 5 bases, with 14 bases left between them. The CDR3 DNA reads TGTGCCAGTAGTATAGATAGTCGGTCCCGCAACAATGAGCAGTTCTTC. It encodes CASSIDSRSRNNEQFF.

This clone was counted a few times. The V gene is TRBV7-9, the J gene TRBJ2-2; 8 bases match TRBD2. Germline V gene sequence: CDR1 SEHNR, CDR2 FQNEAQ (reference sequence). The junction had 0 bases not matched to a gene; V was cut back by 2 bases and J by 4 bases. CDR3 length: 14 amino acids. The CDR3 DNA sequence: TGTGCCAGCAGCTTAAGCGGGGGCACCGGGGAGCTGTTTTTT. Its protein is CASSLSGGTGELFF.

This clone was detected only once. The chain couples TRBV11-2 to TRBJ1-1, with a possible D match to TRBD1 (6 bases). Germline V gene lookup returns CDR1 SGHAT and CDR2 FQNNGV. The CDR3 contains 15 residues. Between the trimmed V and J ends, which lost 5 bases and 1 base, there was a span of 14 bases. The CDR3 loop is CASSPRQDPNTEAFF. CDR3 nucleotide sequence: TGTGCCAGCAGCCCACGACAGGACCCGAACACTGAAGCTTTCTTT.

This clone was recorded a few times. CDR3 amino acids: CATSRESGTGGTGELFF. CDR3 nucleotide sequence: TGTGCCACCAGCAGAGAAAGCGGGACAGGGGGCACCGGGGAGCTGTTTTTT. The rearrangement joins TRBV15 to TRBJ2-2; TRBD1 aligns across 11 bases. From germline, CDR1 is LNHNV and CDR2 YYDKDF (reference sequence). The V segment lost 0 bases and the J segment 4 bases; nucleotides outside the gene matches: 4. The CDR3 spans 17 residues.

The V gene is TRBV7-6, the J gene TRBJ2-7; 9 bases line up with TRBD2. The CDR3 runs 16 residues. V lost 1 base and J lost 7; bases outside the gene matches: 11. The germline V gene encodes CDR1 SGHVS and CDR2 FNYEAQ. CDR3 in DNA: TGTGCCAGCAGCTTAGGTGGCGGGAGGGCCCAGGAAGAGCAGTACTTC. It is translated as CASSLGGGRAQEEQYF.

This clone was detected only once. The rearrangement uses TRBV6-1 and TRBJ1-3; D is undetermined. CDR1 is MNHNS and CDR2 is SASEGT in the germline V gene. The CDR3 extends over 14 amino acids. V gave up 2 bases and J gave up 8 bases, with 13 bases separating them. CDR3 sequence reads: CASSEYPGIHTIYF. CDR3 DNA: TGTGCCAGCAGTGAATATCCGGGGATACACACCATATATTTT.

On this clone itself: Mismatch with germline at one junction end may stem from a read error. The V call is TRBV7-9, the J call TRBJ1-1, with TRBD1 identical over 7 bases. Germline V gene lookup returns CDR1 SEHNR and CDR2 FQNEAQ (reference sequence). CDR3 length: 15 amino acids. CDR3 residues: CSSSLGRTGNTEAFF. CDR3 nucleotide sequence: TGTTCCAGCAGCTTAGGTCGGACAGGGAACACTGAAGCTTTCTTT.

V is TRBV13 and J is TRBJ1-6; D perhaps matches TRBD1 (5 bases). The CDR3 has 12 residues. From germline, CDR1 is PRHDT and CDR2 FYEKMQ (reference sequence). V lost 6 bases and J lost 12, with 12 bases in between. Written as DNA, the CDR3 is TGTGCCAGCAGTTTCCGGAGGGGACCCCTCCACTTT. This gives the protein CASSFRRGPLHF.

This CDR3 is CAISDPEGQETYEQYF. Written as DNA, the CDR3 is TGTGCCATCAGTGACCCGGAGGGACAGGAAACCTACGAGCAGTACTTC. The V gene is TRBV10-3, the J gene TRBJ2-7, with 8 bases fitting TRBD1. The CDR3 runs 16 residues. The germline CDR1 and CDR2 sequences are ENHRY and SYGVKD. V lost 3 bases and J lost 2; bases outside the gene matches: 9.

This clone turned up a few times. V and J are TRBV5-4 and TRBJ2-1; TRBD1 agrees at 8 bases. Looked up from germline, CDR1 is SGHNT and CDR2 is YYREEE (reference sequence). V gave up 3 bases and J gave up 9 bases; unmatched junction bases: 2. The length of the CDR3 is 12 residues. This CDR3 is CASSWTGSEQFF. In nucleotides, the CDR3 is TGTGCCAGCAGCTGGACAGGGAGTGAGCAGTTCTTC.

The rearrangement uses TRBV5-1 and TRBJ2-3; 8 positions agree with TRBD2. Germline V gene data show CDR1 as SGHRS and CDR2 as YFSETQ. After removal of 3 bases from V and 2 bases from J, the junction contained 8 bases not matched to a gene. The CDR3 has 16 residues. This CDR3 reads CASSSGLVGLTDTQYF. CDR3 sequence (DNA): TGCGCCAGCAGCTCGGGACTAGTGGGACTCACAGATACGCAGTATTTT.

This clone has just a few counts. The chain has TRBV5-6 and TRBJ1-1, with unresolved D. V was clipped by 1 base and J by 1 base, with 14 bases between them. This CDR3 has 16 amino acids. The germline V gene has CDR1 SGHDT and CDR2 YYEEEE. The CDR3 DNA reads TGTGCCAGCAGCTTGAAGTATAAAAAGCGGAACACTGAAGCTTTCTTT. This gives the protein CASSLKYKKRNTEAFF. Looking up the rest from reference TRBV5-6 and TRBJ1-1 gives the full variable domain: DAGVTQSPTHLIKTRGQQVTLRCSPKSGHDTVSWYQQALGQGPQFIFQYYEEEERQRGNFPDRFSGHQFPNYSSELNVNALLLGDSALYLCASSLKYKKRNTEAFFGQGTRLTVV.